The T cell receptor beta chain under discussion was sequenced for a study of T cells in Graves' hyperthyroidism and ophthalmopathy. CDR1 and CDR2 from the germline V gene are SGHDN and FVKESK. The V segment lost 4 bases and the J segment 7 bases; nucleotides outside the gene matches: 6. The CDR3 spans 15 residues. This clonotype showed up just a few times. It was RNA transcripts that yielded the amplified TCR beta CDR3 regions. During a first-round RT-PCR of the TCR CDR3, the HTBI primer set was used. One entry per CDR3 protein results from TCRdb running MiXCR on the multiplex PCR reads. The sample lists approximately 640,000 distinct CDR3 sequences; around 16% were seen once.

The sequencing input was blood. The rearrangement uses TRBV14 and TRBJ2-1; 11 bases align to TRBD1. This TCR came from a man aged 50 to 59 with Graves' hyperthyroidism. CDR3 in DNA: TGTGCCAGCAGCCGGGACAGGGGGTGGAGGAATGAGCAGTTCTTC. It translates to CASSRDRGWRNEQFF.